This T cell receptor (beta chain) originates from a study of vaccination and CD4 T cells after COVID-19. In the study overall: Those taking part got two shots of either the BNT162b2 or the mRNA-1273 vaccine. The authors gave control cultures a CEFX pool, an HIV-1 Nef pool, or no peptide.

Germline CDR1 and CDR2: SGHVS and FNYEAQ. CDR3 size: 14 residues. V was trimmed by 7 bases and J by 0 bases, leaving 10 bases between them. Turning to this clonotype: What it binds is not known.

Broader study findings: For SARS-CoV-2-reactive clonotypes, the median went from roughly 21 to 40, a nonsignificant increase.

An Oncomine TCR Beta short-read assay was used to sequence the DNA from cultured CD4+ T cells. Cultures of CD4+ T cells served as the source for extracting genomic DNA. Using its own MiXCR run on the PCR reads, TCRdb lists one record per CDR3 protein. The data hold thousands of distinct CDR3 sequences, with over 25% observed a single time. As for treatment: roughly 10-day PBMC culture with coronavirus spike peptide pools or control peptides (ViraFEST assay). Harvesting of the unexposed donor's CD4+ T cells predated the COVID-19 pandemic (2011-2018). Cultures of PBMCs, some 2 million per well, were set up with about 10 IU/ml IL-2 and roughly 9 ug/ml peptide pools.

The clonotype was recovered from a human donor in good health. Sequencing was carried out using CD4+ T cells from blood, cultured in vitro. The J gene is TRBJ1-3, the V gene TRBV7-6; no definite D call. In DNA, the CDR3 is TGTGCCAGCACCCAAGGTAGCTCTGGAAACACCATATATTTT. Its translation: CASTQGSSGNTIYF.